The TCR beta chain described here comes from a study of cytomegalovirus exposure and HLA in healthy donors. Regarding the study as a whole: Exclusion applied to some V segments, including TRBV6-2 and TRBV6-3, as they were indistinguishable. For cytomegalovirus status, the classifier reportedly gave diagnoses with high specificity and sensitivity.

Amplification used 60 Vbeta primers and 13 Jbeta primers. The repertoire was sequenced with immunoSEQ multiplex PCR; TCRdb's copy has only in-frame clones and lacks some. The table records 150,000 to 180,000 clones, around 75% of them present only once. V lost 4 bases and J lost 2; bases outside the gene matches: 9. Per germline, CDR1 SGHRS and CDR2 YFSETQ. This CDR3 region has 16 residues. In the case of this clone: Antigen: not known.

The gene calls are TRBV5-1 and TRBJ1-2; TRBD1 matches 9 bases. The clonotype was recovered from a man aged 30 to 39 in good health and CMV-seropositive. Sequencing input: PBMCs. This CDR3 is CASSRITGGANYGYTF. The CDR3 bases are TGCGCCAGCAGCCGCATCACAGGGGGCGCAAACTATGGCTACACCTTC.